This T cell receptor (beta chain) derives from a study of monozygotic twins with cystic fibrosis. Study summary: Library input was 2.5 to 3.5 micrograms of fragmented DNA, with approximately 15 PCR cycles. Whole-study findings and limits: In 13 of 16 pairs, V gene usage was closest to the co-twin's.

Trimming stripped 3 bases from V and 1 base from J, with 7 bases between. This CDR3 has 14 amino acids. Germline V gene lookup returns CDR1 MNHEY and CDR2 SMNVEV (reference sequence). Assay used: immunoSEQ multiplex PCR; TCRdb lists only in-frame clones, some missing. The data contain around 25,000 clones, 85% to 95% of them singletons. A word on this clone: Its antigen is unknown. This sample includes further DNA sequences coding for the same CDR3.

The sequence was obtained from a girl aged 2-15 years with cystic fibrosis. The material sequenced was blood. The rearrangement links TRBV27 to TRBJ1-3; TRBD1 might be the D (6 bases). CDR3 residues: CASSLTGSGNTIYF. DNA of the CDR3: TGTGCCAGCAGTTTGACAGGATCTGGAAACACCATATATTTT.